A selection of T cell receptor beta chains follows, all from one sample in a study of T cells expressing NK-cell markers. For each CDR3 protein, TCRdb gives one entry from its re-call of the 5' RACE reads, without DNA. The repertoire table contains 500,000 to 600,000 distinct CDR3 sequences. Specimen: blood T cells: a sorted CD56 or NKG2C T cell subset, CD4+ or CD8+ T cells, or bulk PBMC T cells (not recorded which). Receptors originate from a young man in good health. The CDR3 runs from the conserved cysteine through the conserved F or W.

v_gene	j_gene	CDR3aa
TRBV7-8	TRBJ2-3	CASRPNTGSDTQYF
TRBV5-1	TRBJ2-1	CASSLTLKSGIRGTHEQFF
TRBV13	TRBJ2-6	CASSQSSGPRANVLTF
TRBV6-1	TRBJ1-2	CASRETGDGYTF
TRBV7-2	TRBJ1-2	CASSFGGLANYGYTF
TRBV20-1	TRBJ2-2	CSARGVEQGAYTGELFF
TRBV5-6	TRBJ2-1	CASGTSYNEQFF
TRBV7-2	TRBJ2-5	CASSSPLGLARETQYF
TRBV20-1	TRBJ1-6	CSARDERGMDSPLHF
TRBV4-1	TRBJ2-1	CASSPYQTPTGYNEQFF
TRBV18	TRBJ2-3	CASSLAVPRRGSDTQYF
TRBV7-9	TRBJ1-3	CASSLATFGNTIYF
TRBV5-1	TRBJ2-3	CASSLDELRDTQYF
TRBV12-3/TRBV12-4	TRBJ1-1	CASSEDSPAWTEAFF
TRBV6-2/TRBV6-3	TRBJ1-5	CASSRTDGNNQPQHF
TRBV11-2	TRBJ2-1	CASSSVPGLAGGSSYNEQFF
TRBV2	TRBJ2-1	CASNGLAGAGSEQFF
TRBV5-1	TRBJ2-1	CASSLTASPDEQFF
TRBV12-3/TRBV12-4	TRBJ2-4	CASSLGTLGGGTKNIQYF
TRBV4-2	TRBJ2-2	CASSPGGGQTNTGELFF
TRBV7-8	TRBJ2-4	CASSLGAGLGNIQYF
TRBV5-6	TRBJ2-5	CASSPQRGRKETQYF
TRBV20-1	TRBJ2-7	CSARPPLRLAGLTNYEQYF
TRBV7-2	TRBJ1-5	CASSSPGRNQPQHF
TRBV5-6	TRBJ2-1	CASSLVPSGGGHNEQFF